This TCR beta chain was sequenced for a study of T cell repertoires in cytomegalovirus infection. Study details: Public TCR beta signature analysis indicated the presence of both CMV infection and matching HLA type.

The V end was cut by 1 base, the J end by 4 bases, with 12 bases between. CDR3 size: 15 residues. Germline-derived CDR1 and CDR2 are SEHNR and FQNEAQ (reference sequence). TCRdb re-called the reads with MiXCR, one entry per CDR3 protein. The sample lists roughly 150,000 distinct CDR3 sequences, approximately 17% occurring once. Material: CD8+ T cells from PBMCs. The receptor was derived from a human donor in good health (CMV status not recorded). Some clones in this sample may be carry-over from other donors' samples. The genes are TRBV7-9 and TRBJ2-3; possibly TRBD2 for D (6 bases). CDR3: CASSLETWRADTQYF. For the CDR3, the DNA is TGTGCCAGCAGCTTAGAAACCTGGAGGGCAGATACGCAGTATTTT.